Listed here is a single T cell receptor beta chain. Which antigen it targets is not known. There are no base qualities to consult, and no much larger clone falls within one base. The CDR3 contains 14 residues, cysteine and phenylalanine counted. Here the CDR3 DNA is all that survives: 42 bases in frame from base 1. Trimming removed 2 bases from V and 2 bases from J, leaving 9 bases between the germline ends. From the germline V gene (reference sequence), CDR1 is DFQATT and CDR2 is SNEGSKA. The sample comes from a study of molecular identifiers for immune sequencing clone quantification (dated by TCRdb to the late 2010s). Some background on the complete study: For a replicate experiment, RNA from roughly 20,000 or 100,000 naive CD8 T cells was divided into five aliquots, and four of the five aliquots were sequenced. CD8 T cells were used in a methods study to benchmark molecular-identifier clustering-based TCR repertoire sequencing (MIDCIRS) and TCR RNA copy counting. Beyond this particular receptor, the publication reports: When barcode sub-clustering was left out, chimeric consensus sequences inflated TCR diversity, with chimeras reaching as high as 47%. In CMV-specific effector cells, clones with more than 20 RNA copies contained over 97% of molecules, whereas in naive cells such clones contained under 1% of molecules. Spiked-in Jurkat TCR RNA equivalent to a single cell was reported to be detectable even among approximately 1 million naive CD8 T cells. Spiked-in Jurkat TCR RNA (approximately 10 copies' worth), which is not part of the donor repertoire, was contained in the naive libraries. Highly expanded clone sizes could be underestimated if identical TCR molecules share a barcode. Modeling gave about three recovered TCR RNA copies per cell versus approximately 10 by digital PCR, implying approximately 30% capture efficiency.

Library preparation used PCR. The run used an Illumina HiSeq 4000. Bulk TCR libraries were made following a previously described method, with the TCR primers given in Table S5. The Qiagen AllPrep DNA/RNA kit was used to purify total RNA. Before any analysis, reads coming from multiple sequencing runs of the same library were combined into one pool. Regarding the original processing steps: Reads were retained only if their TCR constant sequence matched exactly, and those retained reads were trimmed to 150 nt and grouped according to their 12-nt molecular barcodes. Reads in each barcode group were sub-clustered using a 15% Levenshtein threshold, and a quality-weighted consensus sequence was built for each RNA molecule. Non-functional sequences were discarded, and so were lower-count sequences lying one edit away from another sequence. Based on fitting two negative binomial distributions, any barcode sub-cluster with under 20% of the maximum read count was discarded. TCRdb took the public reads, trimmed them with fastp at Q25, ran MiXCR for clone calling and kept in-frame beta chains. CDR3 protein duplicates are merged, each entry listing the most common genes and DNA. The V and J calls, along with clone size, are taken from TCRdb and not from the paper's own processing. The sample contains about 500,000 distinct CDR3 sequences, 20% to 25% of them found a single time. The ten largest account for 0.7% to 1% of the sample.

Libraries of naive CD8 T cells were generated from about 21,000 to 970,000 sorted cells, with 10%, 30% or 50% of the purified RNA used. Naive CD8 T cells were FACS-sorted as CD8+CD4-CCR7+CD45RA+ on a BD FACSAria II into RLT Plus buffer. To test detection sensitivity, Jurkat RNA equal to over nine TCR copies was added to samples of 20,000-1,000,000 naive CD8 T cells. Enrichment of CD8 T cells was performed with RosetteSep CD8+ T Cell Enrichment Cocktail and Ficoll-Paque, after which ACK red cell lysis was carried out. Sequences were obtained from naive CD8+ T cells from blood, with Jurkat cell RNA spiked in. The meaning of the sample's cell subset or site label: FACS-sorted CD8+CD4-CCR7+CD45RA+ naive T cells. This receptor was identified in a human donor in good health. Some libraries in this study had Jurkat cell RNA spiked in. The rearranged segments are TRBV20-1 and TRBJ2-2; the D segment could be TRBD1, given 6 matching bases. The DNA reads as follows: TGCAGTGCTAGAAAGGACAGAAACACCGGGGAGCTGTTTTTT. Translation gives CSARKDRNTGELFF.